The 10 T cell receptor beta chains given below trace back to one sample, sequenced in a study (dated by TCRdb to about 2015). The library was prepared using 5' RACE. Sequencer: Illumina MiSeq. TCRdb ran its own pipeline on the public reads, namely fastp trimming at Q25 and MiXCR clone calling, and kept in-frame beta chains. Each CDR3 protein gets just one entry, which takes the most common genes and DNA from the rows behind it. The sample contains 60,000 to 65,000 distinct CDR3 sequences, almost 30% of them found a single time. The leading ten clones occupy roughly 2.1% of the sample. Specimen: tumor-infiltrating naive CD4+ T cells sorted from the breast tumor. The cell subset or site label, as the study defines it: naive CD4+ T cells, CD4+CD45RA+CD25-. The receptor source for this set is a female donor with breast cancer.

This clonotype was observed a handful of times. This chain joins TRBV7-2 and TRBJ2-5; 9 positions match TRBD1. With V trimmed by 5 bases and J by 9 bases, 13 bases remained unmatched. CDR1 is SGHTA, CDR2 FQGNSA, per germline. The CDR3 is 15 residues long. This CDR3 reads CASSRTDRGLVAQYF. In nucleotides, the CDR3 is TGTGCCAGCAGCCGGACTGACAGGGGGTTGGTGGCCCAGTACTTC. Full variable domain (remainder filled in from reference TRBV7-2 and TRBJ2-5): GAGVSQSPSNKVTEKGKDVELRCDPISGHTALYWYRQSLGQGLEFLIYFQGNSAPDKSGLPSDRFSAERTGGSVSTLTIQRTQQEDSAVYLCASSRTDRGLVAQYFGPGTRLLVL.

This clonotype was seen ten or more times. The rearrangement links TRBV7-2 to TRBJ2-3; 10 bases line up with TRBD2. Germline CDR1 and CDR2: SGHTA and FQGNSA. The CDR3 is made up of 14 amino acids. J lost 5 bases, V lost 5 bases, and 4 bases had no gene match. The CDR3 here is CASSLIAGGDTQYF. CDR3 DNA: TGTGCCAGCAGCCTGATAGCGGGAGGAGATACGCAGTATTTT.

This clonotype showed up just a few times. The chain carries TRBV7-3 and TRBJ2-3; D is possibly TRBD1 or TRBD2 (5 bases each). Trimming stripped 3 bases from V and 5 bases from J, with 9 bases between. Germline V gives CDR1 SGHTA, CDR2 FQGTGA. CDR3 length equals 13 residues. The CDR3 sequence is CASSLGTGDTQYF. DNA for the CDR3: TGTGCCAGCAGCTTGGGGACCGGAGATACGCAGTATTTT. The whole variable domain, filled in from reference TRBV7-3 and TRBJ2-3, reads GAGVSQTPSNKVTEKGKYVELRCDPISGHTALYWYRQSLGQGPEFLIYFQGTGAADDSGLPNDRFFAVRPEGSVSTLKIQRTERGDSAVYLCASSLGTGDTQYFGPGTRLTVL.

The V gene is TRBV29-1, the J gene TRBJ1-3, with D possibly matching TRBD1 (5 bases). The CDR3 has 14 residues. The germline gives CDR1 SQVTM, CDR2 ANQGSEA. Trimming shortened V by 4 bases and J by 3 bases, and 13 bases separated the two germline ends. Here the CDR3 reads CSVGLGQVGNTIYF. The CDR3 DNA reads TGCAGCGTTGGACTGGGGCAAGTTGGAAACACCATATATTTT.

A note on this clonotype: One base away lies a much larger clone, so this may be a sequencing read error. The rearrangement links TRBV7-6 to TRBJ1-4; a possible D gene is TRBD1 (5 bases). Germline CDR1 SGHVS, CDR2 FNYEAQ. CDR3 size: 15 residues. The CDR3 reads CAGSLVGGKDEKLFF. The CDR3, as DNA: TGTGCCGGCAGCTTAGTTGGGGGGAAGGATGAAAAACTGTTTTTT.

The chain has TRBV20-1 and TRBJ1-5; D remains ambiguous. From germline, CDR1 is DFQATT and CDR2 SNEGSKA (reference sequence). This CDR3 has 13 amino acids. CDR3 residues: CRRRAGGNQPQHF. The CDR3, as DNA: TGCAGGAGAAGGGCGGGAGGCAATCAGCCCCAGCATTTT.

The rearrangement joins TRBV12-3 or TRBV12-4 to TRBJ2-7; D is ambiguous. Deletions cut 6 bases from V and 3 bases from J, with 12 bases between. The CDR3 sequence is 13 residues long. CDR3 protein: CASRDTVDYEQYF. In DNA, the CDR3 is TGTGCCAGCAGAGACACAGTAGACTACGAGCAGTACTTC.

V usage is TRBV7-2 and J usage is TRBJ2-3, with 8 positions matching TRBD2. CDR1 SGHTA and CDR2 FQGNSA come from the germline V gene. The CDR3 is 14 amino acids. The V segment lost 7 bases and the J segment 3 bases; nucleotides outside the gene matches: 6. CDR3 coding DNA: TGTGCCAGCATCAAAGGACTAGCAACAGATACGCAGTATTTT. Translation: CASIKGLATDTQYF.

The genes are TRBV7-9 and TRBJ1-4; D unclear. The germline V gene has CDR1 SEHNR and CDR2 FQNEAQ (reference sequence). The CDR3 consists of 14 residues. Deletions cut 2 bases from V and 5 bases from J, with 9 bases between. The CDR3 reads CASSLWEENEKLFF. The CDR3 DNA follows: TGTGCCAGCAGCTTATGGGAAGAGAATGAAAAACTGTTTTTT. Based on the CDR3 plus reference TRBV7-9 and TRBJ1-4, the full variable domain is DTGVSQNPRHKITKRGQNVTFRCDPISEHNRLYWYRQTLGQGPEFLTYFQNEAQLEKSRLLSDRFSAERPKGSFSTLEIQRTEQGDSAMYLCASSLWEENEKLFFGSGTQLSVL.

This clonotype has at least ten counts. This sequence joins TRBV5-1 and TRBJ2-1; 9 bases are shared with TRBD1. Germline V lookup: CDR1 SGHRS, CDR2 YFSETQ. The CDR3 is 16 residues long. Trimming took 0 bases from V and 4 from J; bases not matched to a gene: 5. As DNA, the CDR3 is TGCGCCAGCAGCTTGGAGGCGGGACAGGGTTACAATGAGCAGTTCTTC. Translated: CASSLEAGQGYNEQFF.